This paragraph covers one T cell receptor (beta chain) sequence. Per the original methods: Nucleated cell number was recorded as an estimate derived from reference gene primer amplification. Some clones are missing from TCRdb's copy, which holds only in-frame ones; the method was immunoSEQ multiplex PCR. That table is the source of V, J and clone size, and D and trimming were worked out from the DNA. Here the sample spans 150,000 or so clones, more than 65% being singletons. This entry is derived from a study of blood T cell repertoires in COVID-19. Overall study context: Samples representing acute and convalescent COVID-19 were sourced from the United States, Italy and Spain.

V was shortened by 0 bases and J by 4 bases, with 19 bases between the two germline ends. CDR1 and CDR2 from the germline V gene are MNHEY and SMNVEV (reference sequence). This CDR3 contains 17 residues. Sequenced material: PBMCs or T cells enriched from blood (not recorded which). The sequence derives from a man between 50 and 59 years old who had recovered from COVID-19. V gene TRBV27 combines with J gene TRBJ2-7, with D tentatively TRBD2 (6 bases). The CDR3 protein is CASSLSGGEGASYEQYF. Written as DNA, the CDR3 is TGTGCCAGCAGTTTATCGGGGGGTGAGGGTGCCTCATACGAGCAGTACTTC.